The sequence of this T cell receptor beta chain was determined in a study of cytomegalovirus exposure and HLA in healthy donors. Vbeta (60) and Jbeta (13) primers were used in the PCR. TCRdb's table, derived via immunoSEQ multiplex PCR, lists solely in-frame clones and lacks some. The sample holds roughly 120,000 clones, roughly 65% seen once. J was trimmed by 2 bases and V by 0 bases; bases with no gene match: 5. Germline V gene sequence: CDR1 KGHSH, CDR2 LQKENI. CDR3 length: 18 amino acids. As to this clone: The antigen remains unidentified.

Study-level points and caveats: As a later analysis showed, several of the most significant clusters appeared to be linked to common viral pathogens. Altogether, 164 TCR beta chains were recorded as cytomegalovirus-associated.

The chain uses TRBV18 and TRBJ2-6; 9 bases fit TRBD1. The receptor comes from a man aged 35-49 years in good health and CMV-seropositive. What was sequenced was PBMCs. The CDR3 nucleotides are TGTGCCAGCTCACCACCGGGACAGGGAAGGACTGGGGCCAACGTCCTGACTTTC. This sequence encodes CASSPPGQGRTGANVLTF. The full variable domain, completed using reference TRBV18 and TRBJ2-6, is NAGVMQNPRHLVRRRGQEARLRCSPMKGHSHVYWYRQLPEEGLKFMVYLQKENIIDESGMPKERFSAEFPKEGPSILRIQQVVRGDSAAYFCASSPPGQGRTGANVLTFGAGSRLTVL.